The 21 T cell receptor beta chains below were found in one sample sequenced in a study of human T cells and chemical hapten exposure. Stated time point: patch test 3, about 24 weeks after DPC sensitization. As to treatment: therapeutic diphenylcyclopropenone sensitization with weekly scalp DPC. MiXCR, run by TCRdb on the RACE reads, gives a single entry per CDR3 protein. The sample yields fewer than 200,000 distinct CDR3 sequences, around a quarter seen once. The input for sequencing was whole blood, taken in connection with sensitization to the hapten diphenylcyclopropenone (DPC). These receptors were obtained from a woman aged 18-29 years with alopecia areata. Some clones in this sample may be carry-over from other donors' samples.

J is TRBJ1-5 and V is TRBV4-1; the D gene is possibly TRBD1 (6 bases). Trimming took off 3 bases at V and 3 bases at J, with 9 bases between the two ends. The CDR3 loop spans 14 amino acids. Germline V gene sequence: CDR1 MGHRA, CDR2 YSYEKL. The chain's CDR3 is CASSHPGHNQPQHF. The DNA for the CDR3 is TGCGCCAGCAGCCATCCGGGACACAATCAGCCCCAGCATTTT.

This clonotype has a count of ten or more. The chain is built from TRBV25-1 and TRBJ1-2, with TRBD1 matching 7 bases. The CDR3 runs 15 residues. The junction had 4 bases not matched to a gene; V was cut back by 0 bases and J by 3 bases. CDR1 MGHDK and CDR2 SYGVNS come from the germline V gene. Here the CDR3 reads CASSEYQGQYYGYTF. CDR3 nucleotides: TGTGCCAGCAGTGAATACCAGGGACAGTACTATGGCTACACCTTC.

The chain carries TRBV7-9 and TRBJ2-1; 7 bases are shared with TRBD2. The CDR3 runs to 15 residues. Germline values: CDR1 SEHNR, CDR2 FQNEAQ (reference sequence). After removal of 4 bases from V and 5 bases from J, the junction contained 8 bases not matched to a gene. The CDR3 loop reads CASSSHGGTNNEQFF. CDR3 nucleotides: TGTGCCAGCAGCTCCCACGGGGGGACCAACAATGAGCAGTTCTTC.

V usage is TRBV2 and J usage is TRBJ2-5; no clear D gene. Germline loops: CDR1 SNHLY, CDR2 FYNNEI. This CDR3 has 11 amino acids. The V gene lost 7 bases and the J gene lost 4 bases, with 7 bases spanning the gap. The CDR3 DNA is TGTGCCAGCAAAGGTGGAGAGACCCAGTACTTC. Translation gives CASKGGETQYF.

In this sample, this clonotype turned up a few times. The V call is TRBV20-1, the J call TRBJ2-5; D is uncertain. The CDR3 is 11 amino acids. Germline loops: CDR1 DFQATT, CDR2 SNEGSKA (reference sequence). V gave up 7 bases and J gave up 3 bases, with 9 bases separating them. The CDR3: CSVWTEETQYF. The CDR3 DNA is TGCAGTGTTTGGACCGAAGAGACCCAGTACTTC.

The chain uses TRBV7-3 and TRBJ1-4; no definite D call. The CDR3 is 15 amino acids. The germline CDR1 and CDR2 sequences are SGHTA and FQGTGA. V was shortened by 7 bases and J by 8 bases, with 20 bases between the two germline ends. CDR3 DNA sequence: TGTGCCAGCACTCCCTGGGCCTCCAAGGCGGAAAAACTGTTTTTT. Amino acid sequence: CASTPWASKAEKLFF.

This clonotype was seen a few times. The chain uses TRBV20-1 and TRBJ2-5; D unresolved. The germline CDR1 and CDR2 sequences are DFQATT and SNEGSKA (reference sequence). The CDR3 has 11 residues. V was pared by 3 bases and J by 5 bases, with 7 bases between. The DNA for the CDR3 is TGCAGTGCTAGCCTTGGGGAGACCCAGTACTTC. Translated, it gives CSASLGETQYF.

This chain joins TRBV5-4 and TRBJ2-1; D unresolved. The germline gives CDR1 SGHNT, CDR2 YYREEE (reference sequence). The V end lost 3 bases, the J end lost 6 bases, and 7 bases lay between the germline ends. This CDR3 comprises 12 residues. The CDR3 here is CASSWETNEQFF. In DNA form, the CDR3 reads TGTGCCAGCAGCTGGGAAACCAATGAGCAGTTCTTC.

This chain links TRBV18 with TRBJ2-6; TRBD1 might be the D (6 bases). Germline CDR1 is KGHSH and CDR2 is LQKENI. The V gene lost 2 bases and the J gene lost 2 bases, with 10 bases spanning the gap. The CDR3 extends over 16 amino acids. The DNA of the CDR3 is TGTGCCAGCTCACCAAAACAGGGCGCTGGGGCCAACGTCCTGACTTTC. Its protein is CASSPKQGAGANVLTF.

This sequence joins TRBV20-1 and TRBJ2-3; 9 bases are a match to TRBD2. This CDR3 is built from 15 residues. Germline-derived CDR1 and CDR2 are DFQATT and SNEGSKA (reference sequence). Germline trimming cut 3 bases from V and 3 bases from J; bases unmatched to any gene: 7. CDR3 region: CSARLAGDSTDTQYF. The CDR3 coding sequence is TGCAGTGCTAGGTTAGCGGGGGATAGTACAGATACGCAGTATTTT.

The chain combines TRBV15 with TRBJ2-7, with TRBD2 as a possible D gene (6 bases). Germline CDR1 and CDR2: LNHNV and YYDKDF (reference sequence). The CDR3 is made up of 15 amino acids. V gave up 0 bases and J gave up 6 bases, with 15 bases separating them. The CDR3 DNA is TGTGCCACCAGCAGAGATTTGGGAGGATTTGGCGAGCAGTACTTC. Translated: CATSRDLGGFGEQYF. Full variable domain (outside the CDR3, taken from reference TRBV15 and TRBJ2-7): DAMVIQNPRYQVTQFGKPVTLSCSQTLNHNVMYWYQQKSSQAPKLLFHYYDKDFNNEADTPDNFQSRRPNTSFCFLDIRSPGLGDTAMYLCATSRDLGGFGEQYFGPGTRLTVT.

The gene calls are TRBV7-8 and TRBJ2-5; unclear D gene. CDR3 length: 14 residues. Trimming took off 5 bases at V and 5 bases at J, with 15 bases between the two ends. Per the germline V gene, CDR1 is SGHVS and CDR2 is FQNEAQ. The CDR3 sequence: CASSPPESPETQYF. The CDR3 nucleotides are TGTGCCAGCAGCCCACCGGAGAGCCCGGAGACCCAGTACTTC.

The genes are TRBV12-3 or TRBV12-4 and TRBJ2-2, with 8 bases aligning to TRBD1. With V trimmed by 9 bases and J by 2 bases, 8 bases remained unmatched. The CDR3 contains 15 residues. CDR3 protein: CASRLRGLNTGELFF. As DNA, the CDR3 is TGTGCCAGTCGGCTCAGGGGGCTCAACACCGGGGAGCTGTTTTTT.

The V call is TRBV2, the J call TRBJ1-1, with D unclear. V was pared by 6 bases and J by 1 base, with 9 bases between. Germline CDR1 SNHLY, CDR2 FYNNEI. The CDR3 is 13 residues long. CDR3 bases: TGTGCCAGCAGGTGGACGGGGAACACTGAAGCTTTCTTT. Translated, it gives CASRWTGNTEAFF.

Only a few counts were recorded for this clonotype. The chain uses TRBV30 and TRBJ1-2, with no clear D. This CDR3 region has 12 residues. Per germline, CDR1 GTSNPN and CDR2 SVGIG (reference sequence). V was shortened by 0 bases and J by 8 bases, with 10 bases between the two germline ends. The CDR3 loop is CAWSVINAGYTF. CDR3 DNA sequence: TGTGCCTGGAGTGTAATCAACGCGGGCTACACCTTC.

There are many counts of this clonotype. V gene TRBV7-9 combines with J gene TRBJ2-3; D uncertain. The V gene lost 2 bases and the J gene lost 2 bases, with 8 bases spanning the gap. The CDR3 spans 14 residues. From germline, CDR1 is SEHNR and CDR2 FQNEAQ (reference sequence). The CDR3 region is CASSLLGITDTQYF. CDR3 DNA sequence: TGTGCCAGCAGCTTATTGGGGATCACAGATACGCAGTATTTT.

The genes are TRBV12-3 or TRBV12-4 and TRBJ2-2; 7 bases line up with TRBD1. CDR3 length equals 12 residues. The ends lost 5 bases at V and 8 bases at J; junction bases unmatched: 2. The CDR3: CASSHRGGELFF. The CDR3 DNA reads TGTGCCAGCAGTCACAGGGGAGGGGAGCTGTTTTTT.

This rearrangement joins TRBV29-1 to TRBJ1-2; 7 nucleotides agree with TRBD1. CDR3 length: 12 residues. Looked up from germline, CDR1 is SQVTM and CDR2 is ANQGSEA. V was pared by 7 bases and J by 5 bases, with 7 bases of the junction left unmatched. Here the CDR3 reads CSADRDSYGYTF. The CDR3 region has the DNA TGCAGCGCCGACAGGGACTCATATGGCTACACCTTC.

A few counts support this clonotype. The genes are TRBV21-1 and TRBJ2-1. TRBV21-1 has pseudogene status. This CDR3 has 16 amino acids. CDR3 in DNA: TGTGCCAGCAGCAAAGCGGTGCGTACGAAGAGCCATGAGCAGTTCTTC. Translated: CASSKAVRTKSHEQFF.

The sample holds a few counts of this clonotype. The gene calls are TRBV7-8 and TRBJ2-6; D is unclear. With 7 bases removed from V and 0 bases from J, the gap between germline ends came to 4 bases. Germline V gene data show CDR1 as SGHVS and CDR2 as FQNEAQ. The CDR3 totals 13 residues. The CDR3 sequence is CASMDSGANVLTF. CDR3 bases: TGTGCCAGCATGGACTCTGGGGCCAACGTCCTGACTTTC.

This chain uses TRBV29-1 with TRBJ2-5; maybe TRBD2 (5 bases). The V and J ends lost 6 bases and 3 bases respectively, with 8 bases between them. Germline CDR1 SQVTM, CDR2 ANQGSEA. CDR3 length: 11 residues. The CDR3 DNA follows: TGCAGCGTGCTGAGGGAAGAGACCCAGTACTTC. Protein sequence: CSVLREETQYF.